This is a list of T cell receptor beta chains from one sample in a study of blood T cell repertoires in COVID-19. Sequencing was performed with immunoSEQ multiplex PCR; in TCRdb, only in-frame clones are kept and a portion is missing. This table has roughly 25,000 clones, about 92% appearing once. Sequencing used peripheral blood. The source is a man between 70 and 80 years old with active COVID-19. CDR3s include the opening cysteine and the closing phenylalanine or tryptophan. The D gene is left open where the match is weak. Clone size is shown for a subset of rows, as once, few, many or a class of expanded clone.

CDR3 protein: CASSSRTGSTDTQYF; CDR3 DNA: TGTGCCAGTAGTTCCCGGACAGGGAGCACAGATACGCAGTATTTT; clone size: .; D gene: TRBD1; J gene: TRBJ2-3; V gene: TRBV19
CDR3 protein: CASSQHTRGHNEQFF; CDR3 DNA: TGTGCCAGCAGCCAACACACCCGCGGCCACAATGAGCAGTTCTTC; clone size: .; D gene: .; J gene: TRBJ2-1; V gene: TRBV5-4
CDR3 protein: CASNNQGMNTEAFF; CDR3 DNA: TGTGCCAGCAATAACCAGGGGATGAACACTGAAGCTTTCTTT; clone size: .; D gene: .; J gene: TRBJ1-1; V gene: TRBV2
CDR3 protein: CASSPRTGGYEQYF; CDR3 DNA: TGTGCCAGCTCACCTCGGACAGGGGGCTACGAGCAGTACTTC; clone size: once; D gene: TRBD1; J gene: TRBJ2-7; V gene: TRBV18
CDR3 protein: CASSLASTPAEQYF; CDR3 DNA: TGTGCCAGCAGCTTAGCCTCGACTCCCGCCGAGCAGTACTTC; clone size: .; D gene: .; J gene: TRBJ2-7; V gene: TRBV13
CDR3 protein: CAWTLGQGRTGELFF; CDR3 DNA: TGTGCCTGGACCCTGGGACAGGGGCGCACCGGGGAGCTGTTTTTT; clone size: .; D gene: TRBD1; J gene: TRBJ2-2; V gene: TRBV30
CDR3 protein: CASTPAFLAGQETQYF; CDR3 DNA: TGTGCCAGCACCCCCGCTTTCCTAGCGGGACAAGAGACCCAGTACTTC; clone size: .; D gene: TRBD2; J gene: TRBJ2-5; V gene: TRBV7-2
CDR3 protein: CASSSSTGVNTEAFF; CDR3 DNA: TGTGCCAGCAGTTCCTCCACCGGGGTGAACACTGAAGCTTTCTTT; clone size: .; D gene: .; J gene: TRBJ1-1; V gene: TRBV27
CDR3 protein: CASSRDRGGTEAFF; CDR3 DNA: TGTGCCAGCAGCAGGGACAGGGGTGGCACTGAAGCTTTCTTT; clone size: few; D gene: TRBD1; J gene: TRBJ1-1; V gene: TRBV7-3
CDR3 protein: CASSPAGDEQYF; CDR3 DNA: TGTGCCAGCAGCCCCGCCGGAGACGAGCAGTACTTC; clone size: .; D gene: .; J gene: TRBJ2-7; V gene: TRBV3-1/TRBV3-2
CDR3 protein: CASSVAFGLADQETQYF; CDR3 DNA: TGTGCCAGCAGCGTAGCTTTCGGGCTAGCGGACCAAGAGACCCAGTACTTC; clone size: once; D gene: TRBD2; J gene: TRBJ2-5; V gene: TRBV9
CDR3 protein: CASSSLQTGSRSFSYTF; CDR3 DNA: TGTGCCAGTAGTAGCCTTCAAACCGGGTCCCGAAGTTTTAGCTACACCTTC; clone size: .; D gene: .; J gene: TRBJ1-2; V gene: TRBV19
CDR3 protein: CASSPAGTKSGNEQFF; CDR3 DNA: TGTGCCAGCAGCCCTGCGGGAACTAAGTCGGGGAATGAGCAGTTCTTC; clone size: once; D gene: .; J gene: TRBJ2-1; V gene: TRBV6-2/TRBV6-3
CDR3 protein: CASSLRGGHYNEQFF; CDR3 DNA: TGTGCCAGCAGCTTACGCGGGGGGCACTACAATGAGCAGTTCTTC; clone size: .; D gene: TRBD2; J gene: TRBJ2-1; V gene: TRBV7-3
CDR3 protein: CAISDPATTTNEKLFF; CDR3 DNA: TGTGCCATCAGTGACCCAGCGACCACAACTAATGAAAAACTGTTTTTT; clone size: .; D gene: .; J gene: TRBJ1-4; V gene: TRBV10-3
CDR3 protein: CASTPDRSREQYF; CDR3 DNA: TGTGCCAGCACTCCCGACAGGTCACGCGAGCAGTACTTC; clone size: .; D gene: .; J gene: TRBJ2-7; V gene: TRBV28
CDR3 protein: CASHIRGRGGNQPQHF; CDR3 DNA: TGTGCCAGCCATATACGGGGCAGGGGAGGCAATCAGCCCCAGCATTTT; clone size: .; D gene: .; J gene: TRBJ1-5; V gene: TRBV28
CDR3 protein: CASSPGGDEKLFF; CDR3 DNA: TGTGCCAGCTCACCGGGGGGAGATGAAAAACTGTTTTTT; clone size: .; D gene: .; J gene: TRBJ1-4; V gene: TRBV18
CDR3 protein: CASSLVRADTQYF; CDR3 DNA: TGTGCCAGCAGCTTAGTGAGGGCAGATACGCAGTATTTT; clone size: .; D gene: .; J gene: TRBJ2-3; V gene: TRBV7-2
CDR3 protein: CASSYSRTGGDSPLHF; CDR3 DNA: TGTGCCAGCAGTTACTCACGGACAGGGGGTGATTCACCCCTCCACTTT; clone size: .; D gene: TRBD1; J gene: TRBJ1-6; V gene: TRBV6-5
CDR3 protein: CASSPNLRGGADTEAFF; CDR3 DNA: TGTGCCAGCAGCCCGAACTTGAGAGGGGGCGCGGACACTGAAGCTTTCTTT; clone size: .; D gene: TRBD1; J gene: TRBJ1-1; V gene: TRBV7-3
CDR3 protein: CVTGTGASYNEQFF; CDR3 DNA: TGTGTCACCGGCACAGGGGCATCCTACAATGAGCAGTTCTTC; clone size: .; D gene: TRBD1; J gene: TRBJ2-1; V gene: TRBV24-1
CDR3 protein: CASSMTSGGNNEQFF; CDR3 DNA: TGTGCCAGCAGCATGACTAGCGGGGGGAACAATGAGCAGTTCTTC; clone size: once; D gene: TRBD2; J gene: TRBJ2-1; V gene: TRBV11-2
CDR3 protein: CASSYSGVVNTEAFF; CDR3 DNA: TGTGCCAGCAGTTACTCAGGGGTGGTGAACACTGAAGCTTTCTTT; clone size: .; D gene: .; J gene: TRBJ1-1; V gene: TRBV6-2/TRBV6-3
CDR3 protein: CATNPTRGHGYTF; CDR3 DNA: TGTGCCACCAACCCCACAAGGGGCCATGGCTACACCTTC; clone size: .; D gene: .; J gene: TRBJ1-2; V gene: TRBV19
CDR3 protein: CASQRNYGYTF; CDR3 DNA: TGTGCCAGCCAGCGGAACTATGGCTACACCTTC; clone size: .; D gene: .; J gene: TRBJ1-2; V gene: TRBV11-2
CDR3 protein: CASSARQGAGTEAFF; CDR3 DNA: TGTGCCAGCAGCGCGCGACAGGGGGCTGGGACTGAAGCTTTCTTT; clone size: .; D gene: TRBD1; J gene: TRBJ1-1; V gene: TRBV9
CDR3 protein: CASSVATWSYEQYF; CDR3 DNA: TGTGCCAGCAGCGTAGCTACGTGGAGCTACGAGCAGTACTTC; clone size: .; D gene: .; J gene: TRBJ2-7; V gene: TRBV9
CDR3 protein: CSVPGGLGTDTQYF; CDR3 DNA: TGCAGCGTCCCCGGCGGGTTGGGCACAGATACGCAGTATTTT; clone size: .; D gene: .; J gene: TRBJ2-3; V gene: TRBV29-1
CDR3 protein: CASSQEERFPFQYF; CDR3 DNA: TGTGCCAGCAGCCAAGAAGAGCGTTTTCCGTTTCAGTATTTT; clone size: .; D gene: .; J gene: TRBJ2-3; V gene: TRBV4-2
CDR3 protein: CAWSMGWTGRNIQYF; CDR3 DNA: TGTGCCTGGAGCATGGGGTGGACAGGGAGAAACATTCAGTACTTC; clone size: few; D gene: TRBD1; J gene: TRBJ2-4; V gene: TRBV30
CDR3 protein: CASSLRIGADTQYF; CDR3 DNA: TGTGCCAGCAGTTTACGGATCGGAGCAGATACGCAGTATTTT; clone size: .; D gene: .; J gene: TRBJ2-3; V gene: TRBV6-2/TRBV6-3
CDR3 protein: CASSSTGTTYYNEQFF; CDR3 DNA: TGTGCCAGTAGTAGCACCGGGACAACCTACTACAATGAGCAGTTCTTC; clone size: .; D gene: .; J gene: TRBJ2-1; V gene: TRBV19
CDR3 protein: CASRSPRGGDTGELFF; CDR3 DNA: TGTGCCAGCAGGTCACCCCGGGGGGGGGACACCGGGGAGCTGTTTTTT; clone size: .; D gene: TRBD2; J gene: TRBJ2-2; V gene: TRBV27
CDR3 protein: CASSPSGSAGELFF; CDR3 DNA: TGTGCCAGCTCACCAAGCGGGAGCGCCGGGGAGCTGTTTTTT; clone size: .; D gene: TRBD2; J gene: TRBJ2-2; V gene: TRBV18
CDR3 protein: CSVGGPGTEAFF; CDR3 DNA: TGCAGCGTTGGTGGTCCCGGGACTGAAGCTTTCTTT; clone size: .; D gene: .; J gene: TRBJ1-1; V gene: TRBV29-1
CDR3 protein: CASSPSSTDTQYF; CDR3 DNA: TGTGCCAGCAGTCCGTCTAGCACAGATACGCAGTATTTT; clone size: .; D gene: .; J gene: TRBJ2-3; V gene: TRBV28
CDR3 protein: CASSQRGGGDTQYF; CDR3 DNA: TGTGCCAGCAGCCAGAGAGGGGGCGGCGATACGCAGTATTTT; clone size: .; D gene: TRBD1; J gene: TRBJ2-3; V gene: TRBV3-1/TRBV3-2
CDR3 protein: CASSLWAGAGKLFF; CDR3 DNA: TGTGCCAGCAGCTTATGGGCAGGGGCCGGGAAACTGTTTTTT; clone size: .; D gene: .; J gene: TRBJ1-4; V gene: TRBV11-2
CDR3 protein: CASSSGRDYGYTF; CDR3 DNA: TGTGCCAGCAGCTCCGGACGGGATTATGGCTACACCTTC; clone size: .; D gene: .; J gene: TRBJ1-2; V gene: TRBV6-5
CDR3 protein: CASSSGQGEGEKLFF; CDR3 DNA: TGTGCCAGCAGCTCTGGACAGGGAGAGGGTGAAAAACTGTTTTTT; clone size: .; D gene: TRBD1; J gene: TRBJ1-4; V gene: TRBV3-1/TRBV3-2
CDR3 protein: CASSDWNTGELFF; CDR3 DNA: TGTGCCAGCAGTGACTGGAACACCGGGGAGCTGTTTTTT; clone size: .; D gene: .; J gene: TRBJ2-2; V gene: TRBV9
CDR3 protein: CASSGTAYNSPLHF; CDR3 DNA: TGCGCCAGCAGCGGGACAGCCTATAATTCGCCCCTCCACTTT; clone size: .; D gene: TRBD1; J gene: TRBJ1-6; V gene: TRBV4-1
CDR3 protein: CASSPAGRELFF; CDR3 DNA: TGTGCCAGCAGCCCAGCAGGCCGGGAACTGTTTTTT; clone size: once; D gene: .; J gene: TRBJ1-4; V gene: TRBV7-8
CDR3 protein: CASSLPHNNTQYF; CDR3 DNA: TGTGCCAGCAGCTTACCACACAATAATACGCAGTATTTT; clone size: .; D gene: .; J gene: TRBJ2-3; V gene: TRBV7-9
CDR3 protein: CASSGMYGTGLWEQYF; CDR3 DNA: TGTGCCAGCAGTGGAATGTATGGGACAGGTTTGTGGGAGCAGTACTTC; clone size: .; D gene: TRBD1; J gene: TRBJ2-7; V gene: TRBV25-1
CDR3 protein: CASSSTGRGTNEKLFF; CDR3 DNA: TGCGCCAGCAGCTCGACAGGGCGGGGAACTAATGAAAAACTGTTTTTT; clone size: .; D gene: TRBD1; J gene: TRBJ1-4; V gene: TRBV5-1
CDR3 protein: CASSPSQQGYGYTF; CDR3 DNA: TGTGCCAGCTCACCGAGCCAACAGGGCTATGGCTACACCTTC; clone size: .; D gene: .; J gene: TRBJ1-2; V gene: TRBV18
CDR3 protein: CASSRQGHGYTF; CDR3 DNA: TGTGCCAGCAGCCGACAGGGACATGGCTACACCTTC; clone size: .; D gene: TRBD1; J gene: TRBJ1-2; V gene: TRBV11-2
CDR3 protein: CASSPGQRSEAFF; CDR3 DNA: TGTGCCAGCTCACCGGGGCAGAGAAGTGAAGCTTTCTTT; clone size: .; D gene: .; J gene: TRBJ1-1; V gene: TRBV18
CDR3 protein: CATSRDGQGGGYTF; CDR3 DNA: TGTGCCACCAGCAGAGATGGCCAGGGCGGCGGCTACACCTTC; clone size: .; D gene: .; J gene: TRBJ1-2; V gene: TRBV15
CDR3 protein: CASSTGGNTEAFF; CDR3 DNA: TGTGCCAGCAGTACCGGGGGGAACACTGAAGCTTTCTTT; clone size: .; D gene: .; J gene: TRBJ1-1; V gene: TRBV12-3/TRBV12-4
CDR3 protein: CATRGGEYTGELFF; CDR3 DNA: TGTGCCACCCGAGGGGGAGAGTACACCGGGGAGCTGTTTTTT; clone size: .; D gene: .; J gene: TRBJ2-2; V gene: TRBV15
CDR3 protein: CASKSERLAGGPNEQYF; CDR3 DNA: TGTGCCAGCAAGTCGGAGCGACTAGCGGGAGGGCCAAACGAGCAGTACTTC; clone size: .; D gene: TRBD2; J gene: TRBJ2-7; V gene: TRBV2
CDR3 protein: CASSTDPTGFGRNEQFF; CDR3 DNA: TGTGCCAGTAGTACCGACCCGACAGGTTTCGGCCGGAATGAGCAGTTCTTC; clone size: .; D gene: .; J gene: TRBJ2-1; V gene: TRBV19
CDR3 protein: CASSKVAGVGQETQYF; CDR3 DNA: TGCGCCAGCAGCAAAGTAGCGGGAGTGGGGCAAGAGACCCAGTACTTC; clone size: .; D gene: TRBD2; J gene: TRBJ2-5; V gene: TRBV5-1
CDR3 protein: CASSPLTGGTEAFF; CDR3 DNA: TGTGCCAGCAGCCCCTTGACAGGGGGCACTGAAGCTTTCTTT; clone size: .; D gene: TRBD1; J gene: TRBJ1-1; V gene: TRBV7-2
CDR3 protein: CATHWTGNHAQHGYTF; CDR3 DNA: TGTGCCACCCACTGGACAGGGAACCACGCGCAGCATGGCTACACCTTC; clone size: .; D gene: TRBD1; J gene: TRBJ1-2; V gene: TRBV28
CDR3 protein: CASSRSGTYQETQYF; CDR3 DNA: TGTGCCAGCAGCCGTAGCGGAACTTACCAAGAGACCCAGTACTTC; clone size: once; D gene: .; J gene: TRBJ2-5; V gene: TRBV7-3
CDR3 protein: CASSLQAGTANTGELFF; CDR3 DNA: TGTGCCAGCTCACTCCAAGCCGGGACAGCGAACACCGGGGAGCTGTTTTTT; clone size: .; D gene: TRBD1; J gene: TRBJ2-2; V gene: TRBV18